What follows describes a single T cell receptor (beta chain). The record originates from a study of blood T cell repertoires in COVID-19. Overall study context: T cells, B-cell-depleted T cells, or PBMCs provided the cDNA or gDNA that served as material.

In the original workflow: Amplification of reference gene primers was used by the study to estimate nucleated cell counts. Sequencing used immunoSEQ multiplex PCR; TCRdb keeps in-frame clones, though not all of them. V and J calls and clone size are copied from that table; D and trimming were computed from the DNA. The table lists over 200,000 clones, about four fifths of them singletons. Trimming cost V 3 bases and J 6 bases, with 18 bases left between them. CDR1 DFQATT and CDR2 SNEGSKA come from the germline V gene (reference sequence). This CDR3 contains 15 residues. The chain carries TRBV20-1 and TRBJ1-5, with a weak D call TRBD1 (6 bases). The sequence was obtained from a woman aged 35 to 49 with acute or convalescent COVID-19. Sequences were obtained from peripheral blood. The chain's CDR3 is CSASVQGFVGQPQHF. Written as DNA, the CDR3 is TGCAGTGCTAGTGTACAGGGTTTTGTCGGTCAGCCCCAGCATTTT.